This entry features one T cell receptor beta chain sequence. This specimen comes from a study of OX40 agonist ivuxolimab in advanced cancers. V dropped 1 base and J dropped 6 bases, with 9 bases sitting between them. Germline loops: CDR1 SGHTA, CDR2 FQGNSA. CDR3 size: 13 residues. Assay used: immunoSEQ multiplex PCR; TCRdb lists only in-frame clones, some missing. The sample records 55,000 to 70,000 clones, about 88% being singletons. The material sequenced was CD4+ or CD8+ T cells sorted from blood, taken in a trial of the OX40 agonist ivuxolimab. The genes are TRBV7-2 and TRBJ1-2; D call uncertain. This clonotype was obtained from an adult with an advanced solid tumor such as melanoma, head and neck, liver or kidney cancer. The CDR3, as DNA: TGTGCCAGCAGCTTAGTCGCAGAAAATGGCTACACCTTC. Amino acid sequence: CASSLVAENGYTF.